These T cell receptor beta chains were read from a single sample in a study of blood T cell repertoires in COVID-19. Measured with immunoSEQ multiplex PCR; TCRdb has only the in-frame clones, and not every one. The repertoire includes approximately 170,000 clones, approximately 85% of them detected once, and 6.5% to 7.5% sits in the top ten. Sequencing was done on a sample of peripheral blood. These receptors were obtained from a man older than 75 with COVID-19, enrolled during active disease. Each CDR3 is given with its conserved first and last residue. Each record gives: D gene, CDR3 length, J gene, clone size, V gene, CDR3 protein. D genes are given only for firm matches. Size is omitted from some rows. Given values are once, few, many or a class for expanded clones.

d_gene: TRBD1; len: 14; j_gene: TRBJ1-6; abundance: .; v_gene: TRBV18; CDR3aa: CASSPPDRSSPLHF
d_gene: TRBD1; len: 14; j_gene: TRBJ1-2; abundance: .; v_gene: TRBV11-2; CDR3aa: CASSPLTGSGGYTF
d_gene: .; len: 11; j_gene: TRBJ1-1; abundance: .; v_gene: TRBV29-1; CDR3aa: CSVSGPTEAFF
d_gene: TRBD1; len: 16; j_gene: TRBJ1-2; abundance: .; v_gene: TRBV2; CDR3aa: CASSTPPGQGNYGYTF
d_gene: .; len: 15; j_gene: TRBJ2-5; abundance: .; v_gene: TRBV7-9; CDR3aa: CASSFRGNPQETQYF
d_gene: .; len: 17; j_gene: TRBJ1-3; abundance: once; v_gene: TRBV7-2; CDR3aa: CASSLALLTVSGNTIYF
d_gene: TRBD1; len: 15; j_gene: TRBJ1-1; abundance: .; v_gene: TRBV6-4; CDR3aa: CASSVNTGGNTEAFF
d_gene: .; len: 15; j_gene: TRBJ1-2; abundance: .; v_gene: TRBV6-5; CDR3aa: CASSYSVMGAYGYTF
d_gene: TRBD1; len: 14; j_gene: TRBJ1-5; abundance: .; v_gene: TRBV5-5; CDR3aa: CASGSKGAGQPQHF
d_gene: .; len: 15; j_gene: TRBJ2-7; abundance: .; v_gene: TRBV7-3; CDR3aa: CASSLTWGPHEEQYF
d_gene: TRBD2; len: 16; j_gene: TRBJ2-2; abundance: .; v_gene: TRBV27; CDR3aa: CASTGVAGGNTGELFF
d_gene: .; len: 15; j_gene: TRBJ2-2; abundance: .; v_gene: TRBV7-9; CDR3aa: CASSPRLENTGELFF
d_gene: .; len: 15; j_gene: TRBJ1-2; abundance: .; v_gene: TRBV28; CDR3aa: CASSSPSGGLYGYTF
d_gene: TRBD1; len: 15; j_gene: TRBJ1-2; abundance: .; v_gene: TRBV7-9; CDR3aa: CASSPRQGVNYGYTF
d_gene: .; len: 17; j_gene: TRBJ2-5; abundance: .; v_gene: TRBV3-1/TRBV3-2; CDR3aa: CASSQGSMAGLQETQYF
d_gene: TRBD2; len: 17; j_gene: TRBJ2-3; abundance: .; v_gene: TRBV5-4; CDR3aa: CASSGLAGGLGTDTQYF
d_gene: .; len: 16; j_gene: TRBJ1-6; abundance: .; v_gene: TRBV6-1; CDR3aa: CASSEFAGSNNSPLHF
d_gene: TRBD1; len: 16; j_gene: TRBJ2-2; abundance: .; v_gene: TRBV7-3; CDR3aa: CASSLNPDRGTGELFF
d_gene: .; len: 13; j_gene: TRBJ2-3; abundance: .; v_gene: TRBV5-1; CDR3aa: CASSFLGADTQYF
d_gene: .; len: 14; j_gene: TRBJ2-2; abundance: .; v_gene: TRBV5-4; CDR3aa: CASSPGQSTGELFF
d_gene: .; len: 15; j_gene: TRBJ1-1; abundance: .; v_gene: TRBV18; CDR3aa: CASSLLQGTDTEAFF
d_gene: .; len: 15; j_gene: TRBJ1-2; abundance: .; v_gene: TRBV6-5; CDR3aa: CASSPQGRGNYGYTF
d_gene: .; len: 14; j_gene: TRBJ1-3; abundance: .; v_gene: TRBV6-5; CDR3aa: CASRGPGQLHTIYF
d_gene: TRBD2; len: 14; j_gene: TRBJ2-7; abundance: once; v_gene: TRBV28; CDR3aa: CASSPGTSPHEQYF
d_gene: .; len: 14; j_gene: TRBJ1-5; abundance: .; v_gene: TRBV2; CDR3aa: CASSERGGHQPQHF
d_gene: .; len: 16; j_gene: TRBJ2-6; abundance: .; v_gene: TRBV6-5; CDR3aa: CASSYEGSSGANVLTF
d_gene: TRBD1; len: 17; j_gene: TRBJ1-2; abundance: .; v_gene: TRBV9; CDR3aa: CASSIRPGQGQNYGYTF
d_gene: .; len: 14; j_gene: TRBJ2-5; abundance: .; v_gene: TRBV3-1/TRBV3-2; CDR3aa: CASSRAGGQETQYF
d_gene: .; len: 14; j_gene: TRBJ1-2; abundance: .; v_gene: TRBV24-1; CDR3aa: CATSDTGTSYGYTF
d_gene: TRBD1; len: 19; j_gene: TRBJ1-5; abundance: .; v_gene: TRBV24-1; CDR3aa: CATSDLIRQGWGRYQPQHF
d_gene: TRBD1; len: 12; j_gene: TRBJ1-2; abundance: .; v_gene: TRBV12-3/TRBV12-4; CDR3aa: CASSRGQGGYTF
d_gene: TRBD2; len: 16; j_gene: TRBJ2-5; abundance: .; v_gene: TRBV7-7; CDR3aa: CASSPLGGMGQETQYF
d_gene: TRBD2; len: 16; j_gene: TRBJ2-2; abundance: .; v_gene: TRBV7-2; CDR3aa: CASSFGLAGNTGELFF
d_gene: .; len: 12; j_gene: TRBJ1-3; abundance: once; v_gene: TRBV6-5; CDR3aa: CASRQQLNTIYF
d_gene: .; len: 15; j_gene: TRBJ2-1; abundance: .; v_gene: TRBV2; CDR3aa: CASRNGGASYNEQFF
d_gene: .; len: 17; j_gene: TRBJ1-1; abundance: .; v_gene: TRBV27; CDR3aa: CASSLSSWGWANTEAFF
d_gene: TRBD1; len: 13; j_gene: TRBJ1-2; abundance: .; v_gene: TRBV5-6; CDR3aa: CASRDRVVYGYTF
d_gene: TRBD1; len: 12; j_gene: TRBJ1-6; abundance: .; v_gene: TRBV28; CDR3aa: CAIQGADSPLHF
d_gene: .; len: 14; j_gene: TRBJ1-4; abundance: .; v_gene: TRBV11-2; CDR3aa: CASSFRLQGEKLFF
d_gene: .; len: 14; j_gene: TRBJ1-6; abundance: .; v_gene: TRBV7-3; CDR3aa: CASSPTGKGSPLHF
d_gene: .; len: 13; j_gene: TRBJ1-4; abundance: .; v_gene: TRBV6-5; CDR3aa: CASRDRVNEKLFF
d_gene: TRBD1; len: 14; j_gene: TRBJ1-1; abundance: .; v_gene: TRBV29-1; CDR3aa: CSVENRGAHTEAFF
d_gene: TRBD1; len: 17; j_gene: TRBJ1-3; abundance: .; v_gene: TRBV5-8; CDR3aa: CASPRTGGMISGNTIYF
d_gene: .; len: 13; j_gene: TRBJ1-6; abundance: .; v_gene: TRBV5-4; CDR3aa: CASRGTGDSPLHF
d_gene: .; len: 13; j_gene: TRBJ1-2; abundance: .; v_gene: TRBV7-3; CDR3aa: CASSSVGGLGYTF
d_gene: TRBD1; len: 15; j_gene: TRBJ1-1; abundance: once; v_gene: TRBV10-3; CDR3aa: CAISDPGTGNTEAFF
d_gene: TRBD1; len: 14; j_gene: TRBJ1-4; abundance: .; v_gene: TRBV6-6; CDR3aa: CASSQPGQREKLFF
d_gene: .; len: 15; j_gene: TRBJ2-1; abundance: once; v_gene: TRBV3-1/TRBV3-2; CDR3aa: CASSQDNLLYNEQFF
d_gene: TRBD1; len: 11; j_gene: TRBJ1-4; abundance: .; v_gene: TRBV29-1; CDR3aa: CSADRDEKLFF
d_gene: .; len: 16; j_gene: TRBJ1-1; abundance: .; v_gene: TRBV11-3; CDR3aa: CASSLKAQAVNTEAFF
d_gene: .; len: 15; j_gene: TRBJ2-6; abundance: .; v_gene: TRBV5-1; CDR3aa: CASSLGGSGANVLTF
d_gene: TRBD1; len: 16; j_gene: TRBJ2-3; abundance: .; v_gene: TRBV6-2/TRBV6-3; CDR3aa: CASSRGTATSTDTQYF
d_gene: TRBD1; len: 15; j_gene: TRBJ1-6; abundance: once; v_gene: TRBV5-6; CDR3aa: CASSWDRENNSPLHF
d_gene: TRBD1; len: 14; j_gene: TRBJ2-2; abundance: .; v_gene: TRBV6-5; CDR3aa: CASRRTGGTGELFF
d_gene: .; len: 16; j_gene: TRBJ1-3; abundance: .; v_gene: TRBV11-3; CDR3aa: CASSPDRTLSGNTIYF